The rows below give T cell receptor beta chains drawn from one sample of a study of graft-versus-host responses after intestinal transplantation. The method was immunoSEQ multiplex PCR; TCRdb's version includes in-frame clones alone and lacks a portion of them. The data contain around 84,000 clones, roughly four fifths of them singletons. Their cognate antigens are unknown. Source: unstimulated CD8+ T cells sorted from spleen or lymph node cells, taken before intestinal transplant. Receptors were obtained from a human donor who received an intestinal transplant. Both conserved end residues are part of each CDR3. The order of the fields is J gene, V gene, clone size, CDR3 protein. Some rows mark clone size as missing; the rest say once, few, many or name a class of expanded clone.

J: TRBJ2-1; V: TRBV27; size: once; CDR3: CASKITSGYNEQFF
J: TRBJ1-2; V: TRBV6-5; size: -; CDR3: CASSPTGTPGYTF
J: TRBJ2-5; V: TRBV15; size: -; CDR3: CATSREGNDPETQYF
J: TRBJ2-1; V: TRBV12-5; size: -; CDR3: CASGLVRPMRARLVQFF
J: TRBJ2-1; V: TRBV19; size: -; CDR3: CATVRGPDEQFF
J: TRBJ2-5; V: TRBV4-1; size: -; CDR3: CASSFDRGLETQYF
J: TRBJ1-3; V: TRBV7-6; size: -; CDR3: CASSPSTGASGNTIYF
J: TRBJ2-6; V: TRBV5-6; size: -; CDR3: CASSSRGPLYSGANVLTF
J: TRBJ1-1; V: TRBV30; size: -; CDR3: CAWSVVDGTMNTEAFF
J: TRBJ2-5; V: TRBV6-9; size: once; CDR3: CASSYLEVRGGSETQYF
J: TRBJ2-7; V: TRBV5-6; size: -; CDR3: CASSAGLSYEQYF
J: TRBJ2-5; V: TRBV6-6; size: -; CDR3: CASNFQEFQYF
J: TRBJ2-5; V: TRBV10-2; size: -; CDR3: CASSGAVLETQYF
J: TRBJ2-1; V: TRBV2; size: -; CDR3: CASSDFAAPGNEQFF
J: TRBJ1-4; V: TRBV2; size: -; CDR3: CASTDRATNEKLFF
J: TRBJ2-7; V: TRBV6-1; size: -; CDR3: CASSEEDWANYEQYF
J: TRBJ2-2; V: TRBV10-3; size: -; CDR3: CAISFSEREANTGELFF
J: TRBJ1-3; V: TRBV4-1; size: few; CDR3: CASSQERLLPLSGNTIYF
J: TRBJ2-7; V: TRBV9; size: -; CDR3: CASSVETGASYEQYF
J: TRBJ2-7; V: TRBV12-2; size: -; CDR3: CASRLEKGIGGYEQYF
J: TRBJ1-2; V: TRBV27; size: -; CDR3: CASSRLGRVEGYTF
J: TRBJ2-7; V: TRBV10-3; size: few; CDR3: CAISESERYRGDYEQYF
J: TRBJ2-2; V: TRBV19; size: -; CDR3: CASSLAGDTGELFF
J: TRBJ2-1; V: TRBV6-4; size: -; CDR3: CASSQGRLNEQFF
J: TRBJ1-2; V: TRBV6-5; size: -; CDR3: CASSYPQAEVNYGYTF
J: TRBJ2-2; V: TRBV2; size: -; CDR3: CASSDRLAGTGELFF
J: TRBJ1-3; V: TRBV28; size: once; CDR3: CASSLGGFPFRSGNTIYF
J: TRBJ2-7; V: TRBV6-6; size: -; CDR3: CASSDLPTTHYEQYF
J: TRBJ2-1; V: TRBV4-1; size: -; CDR3: CASRRMELAEQFF
J: TRBJ2-2; V: TRBV28; size: -; CDR3: CARSPINTGELFF
J: TRBJ2-1; V: TRBV4-1; size: -; CDR3: CASSQEGLTGGEQFF
J: TRBJ2-7; V: TRBV6-6; size: once; CDR3: CASSYADEGTYEQYF
J: TRBJ1-5; V: TRBV28; size: once; CDR3: CASSFYRIPHQPQHF
J: TRBJ1-2; V: TRBV15; size: -; CDR3: CATSRDRGALDYGYTF
J: TRBJ2-1; V: TRBV4-2; size: -; CDR3: CASSQDLGSGSYNEQFF
J: TRBJ1-6; V: TRBV5-1; size: -; CDR3: CASSARIGQHNSPLHF